The 26 T cell receptor beta chains below all came from one sample that was sequenced in a study of blood T cell repertoires in COVID-19. Sequenced by immunoSEQ multiplex PCR; TCRdb stores in-frame clones only, minus some. Here the sample spans around 140,000 clones, around 84% being singletons. Sequencing was done on a sample of PBMCs or T cells enriched from blood (not recorded which). The receptors originated from a man between 35 and 55 years old with acute COVID-19.

The chain recombines TRBV28 with TRBJ2-7, with 10 bases that match TRBD2. Germline V gene sequence: CDR1 MDHEN, CDR2 SYDVKM. This CDR3 is built from 16 residues. Germline trimming cut 7 bases from V and 5 bases from J; bases unmatched to any gene: 14. CDR3 sequence: CASNSYERGGWDEQYF. Written as DNA, the CDR3 is TGTGCCAGCAATTCTTACGAGCGGGGGGGTTGGGACGAGCAGTACTTC.

The chain couples TRBV7-3 to TRBJ1-1; D is undetermined. Trimming took off 2 bases at V and 4 bases at J, with 8 bases between the two ends. Per the germline V gene, CDR1 is SGHTA and CDR2 is FQGTGA. There are 13 residues in the CDR3. This CDR3 reads CASSLYSSTEAFF. The CDR3 DNA sequence: TGTGCCAGCAGCTTATATTCGAGCACTGAAGCTTTCTTT.

J is TRBJ2-5 and V is TRBV5-5; 9 bases agree with TRBD1. The V gene end was trimmed by 7 bases and the J gene end by 4 bases; junction bases not matched to a gene: 8. This CDR3 contains 14 residues. Looked up from germline, CDR1 is SGHKS and CDR2 is YYEKEE (reference sequence). The CDR3 sequence is CASAWDRAGETQYF. In DNA, the CDR3 is TGTGCCAGCGCCTGGGACAGGGCTGGAGAGACCCAGTACTTC. Full variable domain (rest looked up from reference TRBV5-5 and TRBJ2-5): DAGVTQSPTHLIKTRGQQVTLRCSPISGHKSVSWYQQVLGQGPQFIFQYYEKEERGRGNFPDRFSARQFPNYSSELNVNALLLGDSALYLCASAWDRAGETQYFGPGTRLLVL.

The chain uses TRBV29-1 and TRBJ2-5; 8 nucleotides match TRBD1. This CDR3 has 15 residues. V shed 5 bases, J shed 5 bases, and the junction held 13 bases outside the gene matches. Per the germline V gene, CDR1 is SQVTM and CDR2 is ANQGSEA. CDR3: CSVFSRQGIGETQYF. The CDR3 DNA follows: TGCAGCGTTTTCTCTAGACAGGGGATAGGGGAGACCCAGTACTTC.

This clone was observed a handful of times. The chain uses TRBV10-3 and TRBJ1-1; D is uncertain. The CDR3 length is 13 residues. CDR1 ENHRY and CDR2 SYGVKD come from the germline V gene. Trimming removed 10 bases at V and 5 bases at J, with 17 bases between. CDR3 sequence: CATSPVVETEAFF. The CDR3 DNA follows: TGTGCCACCTCCCCAGTAGTGGAGACTGAAGCTTTCTTT.

The chain employs TRBV6-1 and TRBJ2-5, with a possible D match to TRBD1 (6 bases). This CDR3 has 13 amino acids. V lost 3 bases to trimming and J lost 9 bases, with 14 bases between them. CDR1 is MNHNS and CDR2 is SASEGT in the germline V gene. The CDR3 protein is CASSEVAEGAQYF. As DNA, the CDR3 is TGTGCCAGCAGTGAGGTTGCTGAGGGGGCCCAGTACTTC.

The chain joins TRBV6-4 to TRBJ1-2, with 7 bases identical to TRBD1. Trimming took 3 bases from V and 6 from J; bases not matched to a gene: 4. This CDR3 has 13 amino acids. In germline, CDR1 is MRHNA, CDR2 SNTAGT. The CDR3 protein is CASSDRTGDGYTF. CDR3 coding DNA: TGTGCCAGCAGTGATAGGACAGGCGATGGCTACACCTTC.

The chain links TRBV28 to TRBJ1-3; D not resolved. CDR1 MDHEN and CDR2 SYDVKM come from the germline V gene. Trimming pared 2 bases from V and 0 bases from J, leaving 5 bases between. The length of the CDR3 is 14 residues. The CDR3 is CASSLPGSGNTIYF. In DNA form, the CDR3 reads TGTGCCAGCAGTTTACCGGGCTCTGGAAACACCATATATTTT. Complete variable domain (other parts from reference TRBV28 and TRBJ1-3): DVKVTQSSRYLVKRTGEKVFLECVQDMDHENMFWYRQDPGLGLRLIYFSYDVKMKEKGDIPEGYSVSREKKERFSLILESASTNQTSMYLCASSLPGSGNTIYFGEGSWLTVV.

This chain links TRBV28 with TRBJ2-1; 8 bases match TRBD2. V lost 8 bases and J lost 14; bases outside the gene matches: 8. The CDR3 sequence is 11 residues long. Germline V CDR1 and CDR2: MDHEN, SYDVKM. The CDR3 nucleotides read TGTGCCAGCGGGTTGGGACTAGAGAAGTTCTTC. It specifies CASGLGLEKFF.

This rearrangement joins TRBV3-1 (or the pseudogene TRBV3-2) to TRBJ1-1; a weak D match, TRBD1 (5 bases). The CDR3 covers 13 residues. V was trimmed by 3 bases and J by 5 bases, leaving 10 bases between them. CDR1 and CDR2 (germline): LGHDT, YNNKEL (reference sequence). CDR3 sequence reads: CASSQGGGTEAFF. The CDR3 nucleotides are TGTGCCAGCAGCCAGGGGGGTGGGACTGAAGCTTTCTTT.

Judged by abundance, this clone is medium-sized. The genes are TRBV2 and TRBJ1-1; tentative D call: TRBD1 (5 bases). This CDR3 has 13 amino acids. The V end lost 6 bases, the J end lost 1 base, and 9 bases lay between the germline ends. The germline gives CDR1 SNHLY, CDR2 FYNNEI. The CDR3 nucleotides are TGTGCCAGCAGGGGGGAGGGGAACACTGAAGCTTTCTTT. Protein product: CASRGEGNTEAFF.

J is TRBJ2-1 and V is TRBV15; a weak D match, TRBD2 (6 bases). From germline, CDR1 is LNHNV and CDR2 YYDKDF (reference sequence). This CDR3 is built from 13 residues. Trimming left V 5 bases short and J 9 bases short, with 14 bases between. For the CDR3, the DNA is TGTGCCACCAGCGCATTTCAGGGAGGTGAGCAGTTCTTC. Protein product: CATSAFQGGEQFF.

This sequence joins TRBV27 and TRBJ2-1; 8 bases match TRBD2. Germline V gene data show CDR1 as MNHEY and CDR2 as SMNVEV (reference sequence). The V segment lost 6 bases and the J segment 4 bases; nucleotides outside the gene matches: 8. This CDR3 comprises 15 residues. CDR3 nucleotide sequence: TGTGCCAGCAGCTCCGGGACTAGGAGGTACAATGAGCAGTTCTTC. Translating it yields CASSSGTRRYNEQFF.

The V call is TRBV4-2, the J call TRBJ2-7, with 11 nucleotides matching TRBD2. CDR3 size: 17 residues. The germline V gene encodes CDR1 LGHNA and CDR2 YNFKEQ. V lost 0 bases to trimming and J lost 8 bases; unmatched junction nucleotides: 12. The CDR3: CASSQDDITTSGVKQYF. The CDR3 nucleotides are TGTGCCAGCAGCCAAGATGATATAACGACTAGCGGGGTTAAGCAGTACTTC.

This chain joins TRBV7-9 and TRBJ1-1; no clear D. CDR1 SEHNR and CDR2 FQNEAQ come from the germline V gene (reference sequence). V lost 1 base, J lost 6 bases, and 9 bases lay in between. This CDR3 has 13 amino acids. The CDR3 here is CASSLVRSAEAFF. In DNA, the CDR3 is TGTGCCAGCAGCTTAGTGAGAAGCGCTGAAGCTTTCTTT. Using reference TRBV7-9 and TRBJ1-1 for the parts outside the CDR3, the full variable domain is DTGVSQNPRHKITKRGQNVTFRCDPISEHNRLYWYRQTLGQGPEFLTYFQNEAQLEKSRLLSDRFSAERPKGSFSTLEIQRTEQGDSAMYLCASSLVRSAEAFFGQGTRLTVV.

The chain joins TRBV6-5 to TRBJ1-3; D is unclear. The V and J ends lost 6 bases and 4 bases respectively, with 10 bases between them. The CDR3 is 13 amino acids. Per germline, CDR1 MNHEY and CDR2 SVGAGI. The CDR3 DNA sequence: TGTGCCAGCAGCGGGGAGTGGGGAAACACCATATATTTT. Protein product: CASSGEWGNTIYF.

The chain joins TRBV2 to TRBJ1-2; D not resolved. CDR1 and CDR2 (germline): SNHLY, FYNNEI. V gave up 4 bases and J gave up 4 bases, with 13 bases separating them. The CDR3 is 14 amino acids. CDR3 in DNA: TGTGCCAGCAGTGCCCGATCGGAGGCCTATGGCTACACCTTC. Encoded protein: CASSARSEAYGYTF.

This sequence joins TRBV14 and TRBJ2-3; 11 nucleotides align to TRBD1. The CDR3 covers 15 residues. After removal of 4 bases from V and 3 bases from J, the junction contained 3 bases not matched to a gene. The germline V gene encodes CDR1 SGHDN and CDR2 FVKESK. The CDR3: CASSLWDRGTDTQYF. In nucleotides, the CDR3 is TGTGCCAGCAGCCTATGGGACAGGGGGACAGATACGCAGTATTTT. Filled out from reference TRBV14 and TRBJ2-3, the complete variable domain reads EAGVTQFPSHSVIEKGQTVTLRCDPISGHDNLYWYRRVMGKEIKFLLHFVKESKQDESGMPNNRFLAERTGGTYSTLKVQPAELEDSGVYFCASSLWDRGTDTQYFGPGTRLTVL.

The chain joins TRBV6-5 to TRBJ2-1, with 7 bases that match TRBD1. Trimming cost V 2 bases and J 1 base; bases outside gene matches: 2. The germline V gene encodes CDR1 MNHEY and CDR2 SVGAGI. This CDR3 contains 15 residues. The CDR3 nucleotides read TGTGCCAGCAGTTACGGGACAGATTCCTACAATGAGCAGTTCTTC. Translating gives CASSYGTDSYNEQFF.

The J gene is TRBJ2-4, the V gene TRBV7-3; TRBD1 matches 10 bases. CDR3 length: 16 residues. The V gene's germline CDR1 is SGHTA and CDR2 FQGTGA. The V segment lost 5 bases and the J segment 5 bases; nucleotides outside the gene matches: 9. CDR3 nucleotides: TGTGCCAGCAGCCCAGGGACAGGGGTTCCGCAAAACATTCAGTACTTC. Translating it yields CASSPGTGVPQNIQYF.

This chain links TRBV28 with TRBJ2-7; D perhaps matches TRBD1 (6 bases). Germline CDR1 and CDR2: MDHEN and SYDVKM. Trimming shortened V by 8 bases and J by 4 bases, and 18 bases separated the two germline ends. The CDR3 runs 14 residues. The DNA of the CDR3 is TGTGCCAGCGGGAATTCAGGGGCCCGTTACGAGCAGTACTTC. Encoded protein: CASGNSGARYEQYF. Drawing the rest from reference TRBV28 and TRBJ2-7, the complete variable domain is DVKVTQSSRYLVKRTGEKVFLECVQDMDHENMFWYRQDPGLGLRLIYFSYDVKMKEKGDIPEGYSVSREKKERFSLILESASTNQTSMYLCASGNSGARYEQYFGPGTRLTVT.

In the case of this clone: At the DNA level, this CDR3 is encoded by other sequences in the same sample as well. This sequence joins TRBV11-3 and TRBJ2-5; a weak D match, TRBD1 (5 bases). The CDR3 is 13 amino acids. CDR1 and CDR2 from the germline V gene are SGHNT and YENEEA. Trimming took 5 bases from V and 5 from J, leaving 12 bases between them. CDR3 loop: CASSLRVGETQYF. DNA of the CDR3: TGTGCCAGCAGCCTCAGGGTTGGCGAGACCCAGTACTTC.

V and J are TRBV6-2 or TRBV6-3 and TRBJ2-7; 8 bases are shared with TRBD2. Unmatched junction bases numbered 13, after V lost 7 bases and J lost 2 bases. CDR3 size: 16 residues. CDR1 is MNHEY and CDR2 is SVGEGT in the germline V gene. The CDR3 nucleotides are TGTGCCAGCACCCCGAGTTGGGGTAGCGGGGCCTACGAGCAGTACTTC. This gives the protein CASTPSWGSGAYEQYF.

This chain joins TRBV9 and TRBJ2-7; 9 bases match TRBD1. The germline V gene has CDR1 SGDLS and CDR2 YYNGEE. Trimming took 4 bases from V and 3 from J; bases not matched to a gene: 8. The CDR3 consists of 15 residues. The DNA for the CDR3 is TGTGCCAGCAGCCCTCAAACAGGGGGCCACTACGAGCAGTACTTC. It codes for CASSPQTGGHYEQYF.

This clone appeared a single time. V gene TRBV11-1 combines with J gene TRBJ2-7, with a tentative D call TRBD1 (6 bases). Germline values: CDR1 SGHAT, CDR2 FQDESV (reference sequence). The CDR3 has 15 residues. V was trimmed by 1 base and J by 6 bases, leaving 16 bases between them. CDR3 sequence reads: CASSLGGQGSREQYF. CDR3 nucleotides: TGTGCCAGCAGCTTAGGGGGTCAGGGGAGTCGCGAGCAGTACTTC.

This chain uses TRBV28 with TRBJ2-1, with TRBD2 matching 9 bases. Germline CDR1 is MDHEN and CDR2 is SYDVKM. The CDR3 is 14 residues long. J lost 8 bases, V lost 7 bases, and 9 bases had no gene match. CDR3 coding DNA: TGTGCCAGCACCGATGGGACTAGCAGCCATGAGCAGTTCTTC. As protein: CASTDGTSSHEQFF.